This TCR beta chain was sequenced for a study of T cell responses to AZD1222 COVID-19 vaccine (dated by TCRdb to the early 2020s). About the investigation overall: AZD1222 recipients with second doses at about 4 weeks or about 12 weeks were pooled, because spike-specific TCR depth and breadth did not differ between schedules. A total of around 240 trial participants underwent TCR sequencing, of whom some 210 received two doses of AZD1222 and about 25 received two doses of the MenACWY control vaccine. Trial participants were enrolled by age into subgroups of 18-55, 56-69 and 70-plus years, and around 150, 28 and 57 TCR-sequenced participants, respectively, were included in these subgroups. Summary of the overall study and its limitations: Conclusions about previously exposed vaccinees were limited because only six AZD1222 recipients were SARS-CoV-2 seropositive at baseline. No day 14 peak-response samples were available, so repertoires were characterized only after the peak T cell response. CD4 TCRs associated with the vaccine covered the entire spike protein, and the dominant responses were in regions 160-218 and 743-854. Spike-specific TCR breadth and depth rose significantly after two AZD1222 doses compared with day 0 and with MenACWY recipients. In the small 56-69-year group, the increase in depth fell short of significance, most likely because of low power. Participants were mostly white British, with more females than males. The authors suggested clonal diversity may have been underestimated. Reportedly, close to half of the unique spike-specific TCRs recognized epitopes lying outside the regions that are mutated in the B.1.351 and B.1.1.7 variants.

There are a few counts of this clone. It lacks a known antigen. Base qualities are not recorded, but no much larger clone differs from it by a single base. The CDR3 regions of human TCRbeta chains were analyzed by immunosequencing. On the study's bioinformatics: Repertoire TCRs were matched against a reference library of SARS-CoV-2-specific TCRs generated with the MIRA antigen-specificity platform. Breadth was defined as the fraction of unique TCRs that were SARS-CoV-2-associated. Depth was defined as the fraction of total T cells that were SARS-CoV-2-associated. Using the MIRA data, every spike-specific TCR was mapped to the spike region that the TCR reacted to and assigned to either a CD4 or a CD8 class. Log10-transformed breadth and depth values were compared by one-way ANOVA with Sidak's multiple comparisons tests. TCRdb stores this immuneACCESS table with in-frame sequences only. Part of the clones is absent; in the studies checked, under half of the shortfall reflects unresolved V genes, and no reason is known for the rest. The DNA gave D and trimming, while V, J and clone size come from that table. The sample records around 140,000 clones, roughly 92% of which are singletons. The top ten clones comprise around 1.7% of the sample.

The CDR3 has 14 amino acids, counting the end cysteine and phenylalanine. Only the CDR3 part of the read is kept: 42 bases, read in frame from the first base. CDR1 MNHEY and CDR2 SMNVEV are derived from the germline V gene (reference sequence). V loses 4 bases, J loses 9 bases, and the germline ends lie 16 bases apart. Reading the label with the study, this specimen's time point is: baseline before first vaccination. Vaccinee samples came from UK trials COV001 and COV002, including a single-blind randomized controlled phase 2/3 trial of AZD1222 (ChAdOx1 nCoV-19) in healthy adults. For TCRbeta chain sequencing, PBMC samples from trial participants were taken at day 0 and at day 28 after the second dose.

The TCR sequence derives from an adult in good health. Sequenced here: peripheral blood, sampled on day 0 of AZD1222 vaccination. The rearranged segments are TRBV27 and TRBJ1-5, and perhaps TRBD1 as D gene, on 6 matching bases. CDR3 region: CASSWRQERTPQHF. In nucleotide form, the sequence is TGTGCCAGCAGTTGGAGACAGGAGAGGACGCCCCAGCATTTT.